The source of this T cell receptor (beta chain) is a study of OX40 agonist ivuxolimab in advanced cancers. At the level of the study: Patients with prior anti-PD-1, anti-PD-L1 or anti-CTLA-4 therapy were eligible; 40% had some. Study conclusions and caveats: Normalized expansion of T-cell clones was also low for some nonresponders.

Some clones are missing from TCRdb's copy, which holds only in-frame ones; the method was immunoSEQ multiplex PCR. The sample carries under 75,000 clones, 86% recorded once. On this clone itself: What it recognizes is unknown.

This clonotype was sampled from an adult with an advanced solid tumor such as melanoma, head and neck, liver or kidney cancer. The sample consisted of CD4+ or CD8+ T cells sorted from blood, taken in a trial of the OX40 agonist ivuxolimab.

CDR3 residues: CASSSLAGPYNEQFF. The CDR3 nucleotides are TGTGCCAGCAGCTCCTTAGCGGGACCGTACAATGAGCAGTTCTTC. V usage is TRBV7-3 and J usage is TRBJ2-1; 8 bases match TRBD2. V dropped 4 bases and J dropped 4; count of bases not matched to a gene: 6. Germline V gene sequence: CDR1 SGHTA, CDR2 FQGTGA. The CDR3 sequence is 15 residues long.